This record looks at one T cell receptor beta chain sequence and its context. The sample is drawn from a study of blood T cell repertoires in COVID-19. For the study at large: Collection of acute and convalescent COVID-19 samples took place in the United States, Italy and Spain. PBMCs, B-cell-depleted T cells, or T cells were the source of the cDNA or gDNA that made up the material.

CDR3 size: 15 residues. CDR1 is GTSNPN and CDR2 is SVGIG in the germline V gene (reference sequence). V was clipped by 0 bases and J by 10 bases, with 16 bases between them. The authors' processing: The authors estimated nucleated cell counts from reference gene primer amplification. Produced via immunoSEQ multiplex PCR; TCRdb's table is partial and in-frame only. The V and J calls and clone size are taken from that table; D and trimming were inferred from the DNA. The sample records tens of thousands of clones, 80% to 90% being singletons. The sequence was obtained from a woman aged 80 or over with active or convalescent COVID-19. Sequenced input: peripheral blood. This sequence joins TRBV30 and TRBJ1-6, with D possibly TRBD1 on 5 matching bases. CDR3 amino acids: CAWSVPGQKGSPLHF. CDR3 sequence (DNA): TGTGCCTGGAGTGTACCCGGACAAAAGGGGTCACCCCTCCACTTT.